The clone carrying this TCR beta chain was recorded only once. The antigen remains undetermined. TCRdb's table, derived via immunoSEQ multiplex PCR, lists solely in-frame clones and lacks some. The sample shows about 16,000 clones, about 93% of them seen only once. This sample is part of a study of T cells after posttransplantation cyclophosphamide. Whole-study findings and limits: Later post-transplant blood repertoires were often dominated by donor CD8+ memory clones. Recipient CMV seropositivity and CMV reactivation strongly tracked TRB clonality.

The germline CDR1 and CDR2 sequences are MNHNS and SASEGT. The CDR3 extends over 19 amino acids. Trimming pared 1 base from V and 3 bases from J, leaving 24 bases between. The naive gate required viable CD3+CD4+ or CD3+CD8+ cells with CCR7+CD45RA+CD45RO-CD95-CD27+CD28+ phenotype. V and J are TRBV6-1 and TRBJ2-5; weak D call: TRBD1 (5 bases). This TCR was sampled from a woman aged 50 to 60 in good health and a related stem cell transplant donor. What was sequenced was naive CD4+ T cells sorted from blood. CDR3 nucleotide sequence: TGTGCCAGCAGTGAAGTCGGTGGTGGGGCTTCGCTAATTAAAGAGACCCAGTACTTC. The encoded protein is CASSEVGGGASLIKETQYF.